Listed below are T cell receptor beta chains from one sample, sequenced in a study of CD8+CD57+ T cells in acquired aplastic anemia. TCRdb passed the reads through MiXCR, listing each CDR3 protein once. This repertoire shows roughly 200,000 distinct CDR3 sequences, 61% found once; its top ten account for roughly 29%. Sequencing was carried out using sorted CD4+, CD8+, or CD8+CD57+ T cells (not recorded which) from PBMCs. These receptors all stem from a human donor in good health. Both conserved end residues are part of each CDR3. D genes are given only for firm matches. Expanded clones are given a class, and other clones once, few, many or no size at all.

abundance: .; v_gene: TRBV19; j_gene: TRBJ2-2; d_gene: TRBD2; CDR3aa: CASRSWRGARDTGELFF; CDR3nt: TGTGCCAGCCGAAGCTGGCGGGGGGCTCGTGACACCGGGGAGCTGTTTTTT
abundance: .; v_gene: TRBV7-8; j_gene: TRBJ1-1; d_gene: .; CDR3aa: CASSADGGEAFF; CDR3nt: TGTGCCAGCAGCGCCGACGGCGGTGAAGCTTTCTTT
abundance: .; v_gene: TRBV10-1; j_gene: TRBJ1-2; d_gene: .; CDR3aa: CASYTDGVDYGYTF; CDR3nt: TGCGCCAGCTATACAGATGGGGTTGACTATGGCTACACCTTC
abundance: .; v_gene: TRBV7-3; j_gene: TRBJ2-5; d_gene: TRBD2; CDR3aa: CASSLIAGRQETQYF; CDR3nt: TGTGCCAGCAGCTTAATAGCGGGGAGACAAGAGACCCAGTACTTC
abundance: .; v_gene: TRBV18; j_gene: TRBJ2-5; d_gene: TRBD2; CDR3aa: CASSPPEAGGLSQYF; CDR3nt: TGTGCCAGCTCACCACCGGAAGCGGGGGGGCTCTCCCAGTACTTC
abundance: .; v_gene: TRBV29-1; j_gene: TRBJ1-1; d_gene: .; CDR3aa: CSVEWGRSEAFF; CDR3nt: TGCAGCGTTGAGTGGGGGAGGTCTGAAGCTTTCTTT
abundance: few; v_gene: TRBV2; j_gene: TRBJ1-3; d_gene: .; CDR3aa: CASSDRVLASGNTIYF; CDR3nt: TGTGCCAGCAGTGATAGGGTGTTAGCCTCTGGAAACACCATATATTTT
abundance: many; v_gene: TRBV9; j_gene: TRBJ2-7; d_gene: .; CDR3aa: CASGRWGSSYEQYF; CDR3nt: TGTGCCAGCGGTCGTTGGGGCAGCTCCTACGAGCAGTACTTC
abundance: many; v_gene: TRBV4-1; j_gene: TRBJ1-1; d_gene: .; CDR3aa: CASSLKNTEAFF; CDR3nt: TGCGCCAGCTCCCTAAAGAACACCGAAGCTTTCTTT
abundance: few; v_gene: TRBV2; j_gene: TRBJ1-3; d_gene: TRBD1; CDR3aa: CASREDRGRGNTIYF; CDR3nt: TGTGCCAGCAGGGAAGACAGGGGGCGTGGAAACACCATATATTTT
abundance: once; v_gene: TRBV7-3; j_gene: TRBJ2-7; d_gene: .; CDR3aa: CASTHTDSYEQYF; CDR3nt: TGCGCCAGCACCCATACAGACTCCTACGAGCAGTACTTC
abundance: .; v_gene: TRBV9; j_gene: TRBJ1-2; d_gene: TRBD1; CDR3aa: CASSVGDRVGANYGYTF; CDR3nt: TGTGCCAGCAGCGTAGGGGACAGGGTTGGGGCTAACTATGGCTACACCTTC
abundance: many; v_gene: TRBV7-2; j_gene: TRBJ1-5; d_gene: .; CDR3aa: CASSLIAEAYQPQHF; CDR3nt: TGTGCCAGCAGCCTTATCGCTGAGGCTTATCAGCCCCAGCATTTT
abundance: .; v_gene: TRBV19; j_gene: TRBJ2-3; d_gene: .; CDR3aa: CASSRAVVGTDTQYF; CDR3nt: TGTGCCAGTAGTCGGGCAGTAGTTGGCACAGATACGCAGTATTTT
abundance: .; v_gene: TRBV20-1; j_gene: TRBJ2-1; d_gene: TRBD2; CDR3aa: CSARDRGGLNEQFF; CDR3nt: TGCAGTGCTAGAGACCGGGGGGGACTCAATGAGCAGTTCTTC
abundance: many; v_gene: TRBV14; j_gene: TRBJ2-7; d_gene: TRBD2; CDR3aa: CASSPEAGLVYEQYF; CDR3nt: TGTGCCAGCAGTCCCGAGGCGGGACTAGTGTACGAGCAGTACTTC
abundance: .; v_gene: TRBV20-1; j_gene: TRBJ1-1; d_gene: .; CDR3aa: CSARGMNTEAFF; CDR3nt: TGCAGTGCTAGGGGGATGAACACTGAAGCTTTCTTT
abundance: .; v_gene: TRBV4-1; j_gene: TRBJ2-3; d_gene: .; CDR3aa: CASSLSQSSDTQYF; CDR3nt: TGCGCCAGCAGCTTGTCTCAGTCGTCAGATACGCAGTATTTT
abundance: .; v_gene: TRBV7-8; j_gene: TRBJ2-7; d_gene: .; CDR3aa: CASSPKTGSEQYF; CDR3nt: TGTGCCAGCAGCCCAAAAACAGGGAGTGAGCAGTACTTC
abundance: many; v_gene: TRBV4-1; j_gene: TRBJ2-7; d_gene: .; CDR3aa: CASSQDSRVHEQYF; CDR3nt: TGCGCCAGCAGCCAAGATTCCAGGGTCCACGAGCAGTACTTC
abundance: few; v_gene: TRBV7-6; j_gene: TRBJ1-4; d_gene: .; CDR3aa: CASSLGGVRYEKLFF; CDR3nt: TGTGCCAGCAGCTTAGGGGGCGTCAGGTATGAAAAACTGTTTTTT
abundance: once; v_gene: TRBV20-1; j_gene: TRBJ2-2; d_gene: TRBD2; CDR3aa: CSAVGGSTGELFF; CDR3nt: TGCAGTGCCGTCGGCGGGAGTACCGGGGAGCTGTTTTTT
abundance: .; v_gene: TRBV7-9; j_gene: TRBJ1-1; d_gene: TRBD1; CDR3aa: CASSLGDSLNTEAFF; CDR3nt: TGTGCCAGCAGCTTAGGGGACAGCCTGAACACTGAAGCTTTCTTT
abundance: .; v_gene: TRBV20-1; j_gene: TRBJ2-3; d_gene: .; CDR3aa: CSARDGGGVRDTQYF; CDR3nt: TGCAGTGCTAGAGATGGCGGGGGCGTTCGCGATACGCAGTATTTT
abundance: many; v_gene: TRBV6-1; j_gene: TRBJ1-5; d_gene: .; CDR3aa: CASSSLDSKHF; CDR3nt: TGTGCCAGCAGTTCGTTGGACAGTAAGCATTTT
abundance: many; v_gene: TRBV6-6; j_gene: TRBJ1-5; d_gene: .; CDR3aa: CASSYGTLMDTQPQHF; CDR3nt: TGTGCCAGCAGTTATGGGACCCTTATGGATACCCAGCCCCAGCATTTT
abundance: .; v_gene: TRBV10-3; j_gene: TRBJ1-5; d_gene: .; CDR3aa: CAIKEGRGSDTQHF; CDR3nt: TGTGCCATCAAGGAGGGGCGCGGGTCAGATACGCAGCATTTT
abundance: .; v_gene: TRBV4-2; j_gene: TRBJ2-7; d_gene: .; CDR3aa: CASSLEEVTPHEQYF; CDR3nt: TGTGCCAGCAGCTTAGAGGAGGTCACACCTCACGAGCAGTACTTC
abundance: few; v_gene: TRBV27; j_gene: TRBJ2-7; d_gene: TRBD1; CDR3aa: CASSPDRRSYEQYF; CDR3nt: TGTGCCAGCAGTCCGGACAGGCGCTCCTACGAGCAGTACTTC
abundance: .; v_gene: TRBV19; j_gene: TRBJ2-7; d_gene: TRBD1; CDR3aa: CASTEGLGTGRYEQYF; CDR3nt: TGTGCCAGTACCGAAGGTCTGGGGACAGGGAGATACGAGCAGTACTTC
abundance: .; v_gene: TRBV11-1; j_gene: TRBJ2-1; d_gene: TRBD1; CDR3aa: CASSPTGATYNEQFF; CDR3nt: TGTGCCAGCAGCCCCACAGGGGCAACCTACAATGAGCAGTTCTTC
abundance: many; v_gene: TRBV7-9; j_gene: TRBJ2-7; d_gene: TRBD1; CDR3aa: CASSLRQGSYEQYF; CDR3nt: TGTGCCAGCAGCTTAAGACAGGGAAGCTACGAGCAGTACTTC
abundance: .; v_gene: TRBV10-3; j_gene: TRBJ1-1; d_gene: .; CDR3aa: CAILGRENTEAFF; CDR3nt: TGTGCCATCTTAGGCAGAGAGAACACTGAAGCTTTCTTT
abundance: .; v_gene: TRBV20-1; j_gene: TRBJ2-3; d_gene: .; CDR3aa: CSASSPAWGGDTQYF; CDR3nt: TGCAGTGCTAGCTCCCCCGCGTGGGGTGGGGATACGCAGTATTTT
abundance: .; v_gene: TRBV2; j_gene: TRBJ2-7; d_gene: TRBD2; CDR3aa: CASKLLAREQYF; CDR3nt: TGTGCCAGCAAGTTACTAGCGCGAGAGCAGTACTTC
abundance: .; v_gene: TRBV25-1; j_gene: TRBJ1-1; d_gene: .; CDR3aa: CASSELANTEAFF; CDR3nt: TGTGCCAGCAGTGAACTCGCGAACACTGAAGCTTTCTTT
abundance: .; v_gene: TRBV29-1; j_gene: TRBJ2-7; d_gene: .; CDR3aa: CSVYVGVDTYEQYF; CDR3nt: TGCAGCGTTTATGTGGGGGTAGATACCTACGAGCAGTACTTC
abundance: .; v_gene: TRBV7-9; j_gene: TRBJ2-3; d_gene: .; CDR3aa: CASSSDPTGRFTDTQYF; CDR3nt: TGTGCCAGCAGTTCCGACCCGACAGGCCGATTCACAGATACGCAGTATTTT
abundance: .; v_gene: TRBV5-1; j_gene: TRBJ1-6; d_gene: TRBD1; CDR3aa: CASSLSGQGISPLHF; CDR3nt: TGCGCCAGCAGCTTATCCGGACAGGGGATTTCACCCCTCCACTTT
abundance: .; v_gene: TRBV5-1; j_gene: TRBJ1-1; d_gene: .; CDR3aa: CASSLAATNTEAFF; CDR3nt: TGCGCCAGCAGCTTGGCGGCAACGAACACTGAAGCTTTCTTT
abundance: .; v_gene: TRBV29-1; j_gene: TRBJ1-1; d_gene: .; CDR3aa: CSVAGDMNTEAFF; CDR3nt: TGCAGCGTCGCAGGGGACATGAACACTGAAGCTTTCTTT
abundance: few; v_gene: TRBV15; j_gene: TRBJ2-5; d_gene: TRBD2; CDR3aa: CATPPGREAETQYF; CDR3nt: TGTGCCACCCCACCGGGGCGGGAGGCGGAGACCCAGTACTTC
abundance: many; v_gene: TRBV19; j_gene: TRBJ1-2; d_gene: .; CDR3aa: CASSPSPGGGYTF; CDR3nt: TGTGCCAGTAGTCCTTCCCCGGGCGGTGGCTACACCTTC
abundance: few; v_gene: TRBV7-3; j_gene: TRBJ2-3; d_gene: TRBD2; CDR3aa: CASSLRPRGRTQGDTQYF; CDR3nt: TGTGCCAGCAGCTTAAGGCCTCGCGGGAGGACTCAGGGGGATACGCAGTATTTT
abundance: .; v_gene: TRBV12-3/TRBV12-4; j_gene: TRBJ1-5; d_gene: .; CDR3aa: CASSFWGNQPQHF; CDR3nt: TGTGCCAGCAGTTTTTGGGGCAATCAGCCCCAGCATTTT
abundance: many; v_gene: TRBV19; j_gene: TRBJ1-2; d_gene: .; CDR3aa: CASSIRRDYGYTF; CDR3nt: TGTGCCAGTAGTATCCGCAGGGACTATGGCTACACCTTC
abundance: few; v_gene: TRBV15; j_gene: TRBJ2-1; d_gene: .; CDR3aa: CATSSVEDAGVNEQFF; CDR3nt: TGTGCCACCAGCAGCGTTGAAGATGCTGGGGTCAATGAGCAGTTCTTC
abundance: many; v_gene: TRBV7-9; j_gene: TRBJ1-1; d_gene: .; CDR3aa: CASTLPPGPLNLTEAFF; CDR3nt: TGTGCCAGCACTCTTCCCCCGGGTCCTCTAAATCTTACTGAAGCTTTCTTT
abundance: few; v_gene: TRBV7-3; j_gene: TRBJ2-3; d_gene: .; CDR3aa: CASSFVASTDTQYF; CDR3nt: TGTGCCAGCAGCTTCGTAGCTAGCACAGATACGCAGTATTTT
abundance: .; v_gene: TRBV7-6; j_gene: TRBJ2-1; d_gene: .; CDR3aa: CASSLSRDFNEQFF; CDR3nt: TGTGCCAGCAGCTTAAGTAGGGACTTCAATGAGCAGTTCTTC
abundance: .; v_gene: TRBV6-2/TRBV6-3; j_gene: TRBJ2-5; d_gene: .; CDR3aa: CASSRGLDQYF; CDR3nt: TGTGCCAGCAGTCGCGGCTTGGACCAGTACTTC
abundance: .; v_gene: TRBV2; j_gene: TRBJ1-1; d_gene: .; CDR3aa: CASSEARGSNTEAFF; CDR3nt: TGTGCCAGCAGTGAGGCCCGGGGCAGCAACACTGAAGCTTTCTTT
abundance: .; v_gene: TRBV20-1; j_gene: TRBJ2-3; d_gene: .; CDR3aa: CSARAPDTQYF; CDR3nt: TGCAGTGCTAGGGCACCAGATACGCAGTATTTT
abundance: .; v_gene: TRBV20-1; j_gene: TRBJ1-2; d_gene: .; CDR3aa: CSAYRGSDYGYTF; CDR3nt: TGCAGTGCCTATAGGGGCTCGGACTATGGCTACACCTTC
abundance: .; v_gene: TRBV19; j_gene: TRBJ2-7; d_gene: .; CDR3aa: CATEGGPLREQYF; CDR3nt: TGTGCCACCGAAGGGGGGCCCTTACGAGAGCAGTACTTC
abundance: .; v_gene: TRBV20-1; j_gene: TRBJ1-3; d_gene: .; CDR3aa: CSARDGDSVAGLGNTIYF; CDR3nt: TGCAGTGCTAGAGATGGGGACTCCGTGGCAGGGTTAGGAAACACCATATATTTT
abundance: .; v_gene: TRBV20-1; j_gene: TRBJ1-1; d_gene: .; CDR3aa: CSARHVPAPEAFF; CDR3nt: TGCAGTGCTAGACACGTCCCGGCCCCTGAAGCTTTCTTT
abundance: few; v_gene: TRBV27; j_gene: TRBJ2-3; d_gene: TRBD1; CDR3aa: CASSTGGAGTDTQYF; CDR3nt: TGTGCCAGCAGTACAGGGGGCGCTGGGACAGATACGCAGTATTTT
abundance: .; v_gene: TRBV10-3; j_gene: TRBJ1-5; d_gene: TRBD1; CDR3aa: CASSEQGANSNQPQHF; CDR3nt: TGTGCCAGCAGTGAACAGGGGGCGAACAGCAATCAGCCCCAGCATTTT